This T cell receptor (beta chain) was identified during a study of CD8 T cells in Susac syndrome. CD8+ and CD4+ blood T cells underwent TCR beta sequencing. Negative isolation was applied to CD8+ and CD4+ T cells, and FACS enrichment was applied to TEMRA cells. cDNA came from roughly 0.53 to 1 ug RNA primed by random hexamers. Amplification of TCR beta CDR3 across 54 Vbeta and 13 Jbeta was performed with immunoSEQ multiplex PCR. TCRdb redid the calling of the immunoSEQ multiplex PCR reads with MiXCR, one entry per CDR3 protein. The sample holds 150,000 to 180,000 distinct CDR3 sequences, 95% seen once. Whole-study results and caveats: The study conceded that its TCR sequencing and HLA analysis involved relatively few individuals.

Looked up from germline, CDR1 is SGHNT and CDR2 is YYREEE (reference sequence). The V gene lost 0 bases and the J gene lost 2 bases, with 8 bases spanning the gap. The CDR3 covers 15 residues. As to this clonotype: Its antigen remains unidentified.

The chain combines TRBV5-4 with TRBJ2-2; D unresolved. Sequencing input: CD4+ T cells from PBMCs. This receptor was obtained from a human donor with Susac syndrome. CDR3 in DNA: TGTGCCAGCAGCTTGGCCGCGGCTAACACCGGGGAGCTGTTTTTT. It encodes CASSLAAANTGELFF.